The rows below give T cell receptor beta chains drawn from one sample of a study of Graves' ophthalmopathy and Graves' hyperthyroidism. TCRdb independently ran MiXCR on the multiplex PCR reads; one entry per CDR3 protein. Seen here are roughly 500,000 distinct CDR3 sequences, 13% to 15% observed once, and the top ten hold 8% to 10%. Sequenced material: blood. These TCRs come from a woman aged 25 to 39 with Graves' ophthalmopathy. Both conserved end residues are part of each CDR3. The D gene is left open where the match is weak. Not all rows give a size; the values are once, few, many and, for expanded clones, a class.

clone size | J gene | D gene | V gene | CDR3 DNA | CDR3 protein
few | TRBJ1-5 | NA | TRBV2 | TGTGCCAGCAGTGATAGTAGGAGTAGCAATCAGCCCCAGCATTTT | CASSDSRSSNQPQHF
NA | TRBJ2-2 | NA | TRBV5-1 | TGCGCCAGCAGCTTGGAGGCTCATCGGGGGACCGGGGAGCTGTTTTTT | CASSLEAHRGTGELFF
many | TRBJ2-5 | NA | TRBV6-1 | TGTGCCAGCAGTGAAGCGAAACTAAGGGGAAGGGAGACCCAGTACTTC | CASSEAKLRGRETQYF
many | TRBJ2-5 | TRBD2 | TRBV6-5 | TGTGCCAGCAGTTACTCGGGGGCTAGCGGGGCCAAAGAGACCCAGTACTTC | CASSYSGASGAKETQYF
few | TRBJ1-1 | NA | TRBV3-1 | TGTGCCAGCAGCCAAGGGGGGAGGACGAACACTGAAGCTTTCTTT | CASSQGGRTNTEAFF
many | TRBJ2-3 | NA | TRBV28 | TGTGCCAGCAGTTTAAGGCACACAGATACGCAGTATTTT | CASSLRHTDTQYF
few | TRBJ1-1 | NA | TRBV27 | TGTGCCAGCAGGGGAGGGAATATGAACACTGAAGCTTTCTTT | CASRGGNMNTEAFF
many | TRBJ1-1 | NA | TRBV27 | TGTGCCAGCAGTACCCGGGCCCTGACCACTGAAGCTTTCTTT | CASSTRALTTEAFF
NA | TRBJ1-2 | NA | TRBV4-1 | TGCGCCAGCAGCCAAGCTGTGAGAGACTATGGCTACACCTTC | CASSQAVRDYGYTF
many | TRBJ2-4 | TRBD1 | TRBV28 | TGTGCCAGCAGTTATATGGGGACAGGGAAAAACATTCAGTACTTC | CASSYMGTGKNIQYF
many | TRBJ2-7 | NA | TRBV28 | TGTGCCAGCAGTTTTAGTTTCCAGCGAGGACAGCCCTACGAGCAGTACTTC | CASSFSFQRGQPYEQYF
many | TRBJ2-7 | NA | TRBV7-9 | TGTGCCAGCAGCCCATCGAACAGGGTTACCTACGAGCAGTACTTC | CASSPSNRVTYEQYF
few | TRBJ1-2 | NA | TRBV30 | TGTGCCTGGAGAGGTGCAGGGCGCCTTGGAGAGAATGGCTACACCTTC | CAWRGAGRLGENGYTF
many | TRBJ1-2 | TRBD1 | TRBV2 | TGTGCCAGCAGTGAGACAGGGATCTATGGCTACACCTTC | CASSETGIYGYTF